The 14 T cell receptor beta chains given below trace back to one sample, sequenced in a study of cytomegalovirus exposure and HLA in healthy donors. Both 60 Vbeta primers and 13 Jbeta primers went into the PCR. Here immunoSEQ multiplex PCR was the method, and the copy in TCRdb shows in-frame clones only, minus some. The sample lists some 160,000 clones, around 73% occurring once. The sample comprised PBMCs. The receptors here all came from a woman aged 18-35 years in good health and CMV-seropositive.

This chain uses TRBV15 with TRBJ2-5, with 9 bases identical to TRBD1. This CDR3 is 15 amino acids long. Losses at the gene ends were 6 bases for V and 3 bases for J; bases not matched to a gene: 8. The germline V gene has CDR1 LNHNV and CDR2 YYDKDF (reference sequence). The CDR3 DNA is TGTGCCACCAGGATCGGACAGGGGCGTAAAGAGACCCAGTACTTC. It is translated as CATRIGQGRKETQYF.

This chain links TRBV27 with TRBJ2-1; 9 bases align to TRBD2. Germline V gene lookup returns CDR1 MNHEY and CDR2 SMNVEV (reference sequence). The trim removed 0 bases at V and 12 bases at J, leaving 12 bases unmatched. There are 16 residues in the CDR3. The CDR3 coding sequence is TGTGCCAGCAGTTTATCTCCCAGCGGGGGGCCAGGCCGGCAGTTCTTC. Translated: CASSLSPSGGPGRQFF.

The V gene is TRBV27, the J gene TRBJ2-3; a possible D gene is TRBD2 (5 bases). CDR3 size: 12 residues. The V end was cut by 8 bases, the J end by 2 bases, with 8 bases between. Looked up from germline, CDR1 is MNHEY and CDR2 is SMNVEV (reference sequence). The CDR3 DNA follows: TGTGCCAGCGCGCGGGCCACAGATACGCAGTATTTT. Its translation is CASARATDTQYF.

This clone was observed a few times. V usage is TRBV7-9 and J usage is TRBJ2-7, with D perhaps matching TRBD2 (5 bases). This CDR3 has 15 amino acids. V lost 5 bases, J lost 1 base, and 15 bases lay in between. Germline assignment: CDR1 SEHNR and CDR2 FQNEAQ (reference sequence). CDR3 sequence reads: CASSRIGGGSYEQYF. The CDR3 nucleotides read TGTGCCAGCAGCCGCATTGGAGGTGGGTCCTACGAGCAGTACTTC.

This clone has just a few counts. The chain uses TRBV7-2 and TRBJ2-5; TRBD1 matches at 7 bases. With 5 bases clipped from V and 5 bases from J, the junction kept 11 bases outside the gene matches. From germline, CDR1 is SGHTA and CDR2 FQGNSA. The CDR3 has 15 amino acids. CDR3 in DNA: TGTGCCAGCAGCCTAGACAGGGCGAAGGGCGAGACCCAGTACTTC. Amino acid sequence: CASSLDRAKGETQYF.

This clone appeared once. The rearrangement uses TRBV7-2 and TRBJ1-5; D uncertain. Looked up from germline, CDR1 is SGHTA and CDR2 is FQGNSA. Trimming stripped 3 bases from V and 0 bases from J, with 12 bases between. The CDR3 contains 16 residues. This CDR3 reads CASSFVSRNSNQPQHF. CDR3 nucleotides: TGTGCCAGCAGCTTCGTATCCAGGAATAGCAATCAGCCCCAGCATTTT.

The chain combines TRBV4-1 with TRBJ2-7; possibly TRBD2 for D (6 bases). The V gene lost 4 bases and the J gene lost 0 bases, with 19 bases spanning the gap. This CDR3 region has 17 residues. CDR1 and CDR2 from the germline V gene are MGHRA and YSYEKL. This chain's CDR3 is CASSPSPGGSSSYEQYF. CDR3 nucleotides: TGCGCCAGCAGCCCCAGTCCCGGGGGTTCTAGCTCCTACGAGCAGTACTTC.

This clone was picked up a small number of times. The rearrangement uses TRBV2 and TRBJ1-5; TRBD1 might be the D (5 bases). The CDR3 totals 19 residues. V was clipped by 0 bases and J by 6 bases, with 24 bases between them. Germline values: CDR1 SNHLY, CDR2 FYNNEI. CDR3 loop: CASSEATSWSWQGTQPQHF. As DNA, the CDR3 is TGTGCCAGCAGTGAAGCCACTTCCTGGTCCTGGCAGGGCACTCAGCCCCAGCATTTT.

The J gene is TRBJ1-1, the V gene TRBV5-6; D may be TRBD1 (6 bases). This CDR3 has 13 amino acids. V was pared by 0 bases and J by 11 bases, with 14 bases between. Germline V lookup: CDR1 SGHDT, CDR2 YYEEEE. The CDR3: CASSLGTDWAAFF. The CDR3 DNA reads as TGTGCCAGCAGCTTGGGGACAGACTGGGCGGCTTTCTTT.

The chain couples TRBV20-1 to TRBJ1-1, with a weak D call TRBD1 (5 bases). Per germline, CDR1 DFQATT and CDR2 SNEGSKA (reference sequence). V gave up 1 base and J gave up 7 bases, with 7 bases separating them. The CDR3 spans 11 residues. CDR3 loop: CSARADSEAFF. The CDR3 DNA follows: TGCAGTGCTAGAGCCGACAGTGAAGCTTTCTTT.

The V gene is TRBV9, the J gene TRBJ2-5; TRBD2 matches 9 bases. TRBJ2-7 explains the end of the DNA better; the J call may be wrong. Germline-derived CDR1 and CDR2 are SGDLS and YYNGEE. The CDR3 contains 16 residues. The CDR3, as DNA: TGTGCCAGCAGCGTAGATAGCGGGGGTCCTTCCTACGAGCAGTACTTC. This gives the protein CASSVDSGGPSYEQYF.

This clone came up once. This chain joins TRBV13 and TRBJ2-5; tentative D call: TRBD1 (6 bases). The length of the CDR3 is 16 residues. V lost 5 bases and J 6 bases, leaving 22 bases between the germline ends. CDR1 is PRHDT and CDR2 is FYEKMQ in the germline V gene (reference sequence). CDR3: CASSPTQGPLSQTQYF. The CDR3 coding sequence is TGTGCCAGCAGCCCAACCCAGGGGCCCCTCTCCCAGACCCAGTACTTC.

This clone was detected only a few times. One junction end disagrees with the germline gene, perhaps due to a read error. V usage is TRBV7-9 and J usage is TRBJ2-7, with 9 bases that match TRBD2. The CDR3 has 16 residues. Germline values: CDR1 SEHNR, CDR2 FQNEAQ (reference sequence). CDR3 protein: CSSSLGGGGGSYEQYF. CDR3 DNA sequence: TGTTCCAGCAGCTTAGGGGGCGGGGGGGGATCCTACGAGCAGTACTTC.

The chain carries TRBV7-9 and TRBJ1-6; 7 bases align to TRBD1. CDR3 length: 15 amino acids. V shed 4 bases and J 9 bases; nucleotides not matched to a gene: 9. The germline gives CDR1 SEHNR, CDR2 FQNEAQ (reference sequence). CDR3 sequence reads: CASSSTTGTGSPLHF. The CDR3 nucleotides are TGTGCCAGCAGCTCTACGACAGGGACTGGTTCACCCCTCCACTTT.